The rows below give T cell receptor beta chains drawn from one sample of a study of CD8 T cells in Susac syndrome. A single record per CDR3 protein comes from TCRdb applying MiXCR to the immunoSEQ multiplex PCR reads. The table lists about 300,000 distinct CDR3 sequences, around 91% of them singletons, with around 0.18% in the top ten. Sequenced material: CD8+ T cells from PBMCs. These TCRs come from a human donor with multiple sclerosis. Both conserved end residues are part of each CDR3. The D gene is left open where the match is weak. A row's size may be missing; if present it is once, few, many or a size class.

j_call d_call v_call clone_size cdr3_nt cdr3_aa
TRBJ2-7 . TRBV30 . TGTGCCTGGAGCCGACCCATTTTCCAGGGCTACGAGCAGTACTTC CAWSRPIFQGYEQYF
TRBJ2-3 TRBD2 TRBV10-3 . TGTGCCATCAGTGCGGGTAGCGGGAGCACAGATACGCAGTATTTT CAISAGSGSTDTQYF
TRBJ2-1 . TRBV6-2/TRBV6-3 . TGTGCCAGCAGTTACTCGGGGGCCAATGAGCAGTTCTTC CASSYSGANEQFF
TRBJ1-2 . TRBV19 . TGTGCCGCCTACACAGGGCCCCTCTATGGCTACACCTTC CAAYTGPLYGYTF
TRBJ1-4 . TRBV6-2/TRBV6-3 . TGTGCCAGCAGTGACGGCCCGTCGGACCGGGATGAAAAACTGTTTTTT CASSDGPSDRDEKLFF
TRBJ2-7 . TRBV2 . TGTGCCAGCAGTGAAGTGGACGGGACCCGCGGCGAGCAGTACTTC CASSEVDGTRGEQYF
TRBJ2-5 . TRBV25-1 . TGTGCCAGCAGTGAATGGGGGAACACCCCGGAGACCCAGTACTTC CASSEWGNTPETQYF
TRBJ2-2 . TRBV12-3/TRBV12-4 . TGTGCCAGCAGTTTTTCGCAAGCGAACACCGGGGAGCTGTTTTTT CASSFSQANTGELFF
TRBJ1-4 . TRBV19 . TGTGCCAGTAGCCTGGAGGGCTCCGAAAAACTGTTTTTT CASSLEGSEKLFF
TRBJ1-1 . TRBV9 . TGTGCCAGCGGGGGTACTGAAGCTTTCTTT CASGGTEAFF
TRBJ1-1 . TRBV6-5 . TGTGCCAGCAGGGAACAGGGTACAGGAGCTTTCTTT CASREQGTGAFF
TRBJ2-7 TRBD2 TRBV20-1 . TGCAGTGCATATTCCCGGACTAGCGGGAGCAACGAGCAGTACTTC CSAYSRTSGSNEQYF
TRBJ1-1 . TRBV6-5 . TGTGCCAGCAGTTACAATCCAGGGCCGAACACTGAAGCTTTCTTT CASSYNPGPNTEAFF
TRBJ2-7 . TRBV28 once TGTGCCAGCAGTCCCCCTTTTTTTAAGAGACCCTACGAGCAGTACTTC CASSPPFFKRPYEQYF
TRBJ1-2 TRBD1 TRBV6-1 . TGTGCCAGCAGTGAATTTCGACAGGGCGATGGCTACACCTTC CASSEFRQGDGYTF
TRBJ2-3 TRBD1 TRBV6-1 . TGTGCCAGCAGTAATTTGCCGGGACAGGGCACAGATACGCAGTATTTT CASSNLPGQGTDTQYF
TRBJ2-1 TRBD2 TRBV6-5 . TGTGCCAGCAGTTACGAGGGTAGCGGGCAATACAATGAGCAGTTCTTC CASSYEGSGQYNEQFF
TRBJ2-7 TRBD2 TRBV7-9 . TGTGCCAGCAGCTTAGCAGCGGGAAACTACGAGCAGTACTTC CASSLAAGNYEQYF
TRBJ1-1 . TRBV27 . TGTGCCAGCAGATCCGGGGCTGTTGAAGCTTTCTTT CASRSGAVEAFF
TRBJ1-2 . TRBV2 . TGTGCCAGCAGTGACAGATATGGCTACACCTTC CASSDRYGYTF
TRBJ2-1 . TRBV29-1 . TGCAGCGTGAGGGACGGCTACAATGAGCAGTTCTTC CSVRDGYNEQFF
TRBJ2-7 . TRBV6-1 few TGTGCCAGCAGTGATTTGGGTGGCGAGCAGTACTTC CASSDLGGEQYF
TRBJ2-1 . TRBV5-6 . TGTGCCAGCAGCCCTAGACCCAGCTCCTACAATGAGCAGTTCTTC CASSPRPSSYNEQFF
TRBJ1-2 TRBD1 TRBV5-1 . TGCGCCAGCAGCACCGGGACAGACACGAGAGGCTACACCTTC CASSTGTDTRGYTF
TRBJ2-2 . TRBV6-1 . TGTGCCAGCGAAAGCCGGGGCACTCACACCGGGGAGCTGTTTTTT CASESRGTHTGELFF
TRBJ2-7 TRBD1 TRBV9 once TGTGCCAGCAGCGTAGGAGGGCAGGGGGCGCCCGAGCAGTACTTC CASSVGGQGAPEQYF
TRBJ2-5 . TRBV15 . TGTGCCACCAGCAGAGTGCCTGAAGGGGAAGAGACCCAGTACTTC CATSRVPEGEETQYF
TRBJ2-1 TRBD2 TRBV7-3 . TGTGCCAGCAGCCCGATAGCGGGAGGTAAAGATGAGCAGTTCTTC CASSPIAGGKDEQFF
TRBJ2-1 TRBD1 TRBV20-1 . TGCAGTGCTAGAGAAGCGGTCCCCGGGACAGGGGACGAGCAGTTCTTC CSAREAVPGTGDEQFF
TRBJ2-4 . TRBV7-3 . TGTGCCAGCAGCTCCCTAGGGATAGGACGGGAAAACATTCAGTACTTC CASSSLGIGRENIQYF
TRBJ1-2 . TRBV7-9 . TGTGCCAGCAGCCCCTACGGGGGAGGAGGCTACACCTTC CASSPYGGGGYTF
TRBJ2-1 . TRBV27 . TGTGCCAGCAGTTCCCCATCCTACAATGAGCAGTTCTTC CASSSPSYNEQFF
TRBJ1-5 TRBD1 TRBV29-1 . TGCAGCGTCGGGACAGCTTACAATCAGCCCCAGCATTTT CSVGTAYNQPQHF
TRBJ2-2 TRBD2 TRBV4-3 . TGCGCCAGCAGCCAAGATAGGGGACTAGCGGGAGACACCGGGGAGCTGTTTTTT CASSQDRGLAGDTGELFF
TRBJ2-5 TRBD1 TRBV27 . TGTGCCAGCAGTTACCAGGGACAGGGAGAGACCCAGTACTTC CASSYQGQGETQYF
TRBJ2-1 . TRBV30 . TGTGCCTGGGGGTTAAACTTGAATGAGCAGTTCTTC CAWGLNLNEQFF
TRBJ2-7 TRBD1 TRBV19 . TGTGCCAGTTCCGAGGCCAGGGGGAAGAGCTCCTACGAGCAGTACTTC CASSEARGKSSYEQYF
TRBJ2-7 . TRBV6-1 . TGTGCCAGCAGCGGACTGACCCCGGGACGAAGCTACGAGCAGTACTTC CASSGLTPGRSYEQYF
TRBJ2-6 TRBD1 TRBV27 . TGTGCCAGCAGTGGGGGACAGGGGCCCTCTGGGGCCAACGTCCTGACTTTC CASSGGQGPSGANVLTF
TRBJ1-5 TRBD1 TRBV27 . TGTGCCAGCAGTTTATCGAGAGGGGGCAGCAATCAGCCCCAGCATTTT CASSLSRGGSNQPQHF
TRBJ2-1 . TRBV24-1 . TGTGCCACCAGTGATTTGGTGAGGACGTCGCAAAATGAGCAGTTCTTC CATSDLVRTSQNEQFF
TRBJ1-2 TRBD1 TRBV20-1 . TGCAGTGCTAAGGGTGGGACAGATAAGAACTATGGCTACACCTTC CSAKGGTDKNYGYTF
TRBJ2-7 TRBD2 TRBV9 . TGTGCCAGCAGCGTAGAGAGCGGGGTAGTCTACGAGCAGTACTTC CASSVESGVVYEQYF
TRBJ2-1 TRBD2 TRBV23-1 . TGCGCCAGCAGCCTGGCCAGGACTAGCTTAACTGACAATGAGCAGTTCTTC CASSLARTSLTDNEQFF
TRBJ2-1 . TRBV5-6 . TGTGCCAGCAGCATGACGGACAACTCCTACAATGAGCAGTTCTTC CASSMTDNSYNEQFF
TRBJ1-2 . TRBV9 few TGTGCCAGCAGCGTATCCGGGTCCGGGAGCTATGGCTACACCTTC CASSVSGSGSYGYTF